This T cell receptor beta chain stems from a study of blood T cell repertoires in COVID-19. Here immunoSEQ multiplex PCR was the method, and the copy in TCRdb shows in-frame clones only, minus some. The table lists roughly 250,000 clones, about 86% of them singletons. From germline, CDR1 is MNHEY and CDR2 SVGAGI. V gave up 2 bases and J gave up 7 bases; unmatched junction bases: 4. CDR3 length: 14 residues. The sequence derives from a woman aged 55-70 years with active or convalescent COVID-19. The J gene is TRBJ2-1, the V gene TRBV6-5; 8 bases are a match to TRBD2. Sequencing was carried out using peripheral blood. DNA for the CDR3: TGTGCCAGCAGTTACCTGACGGGGGGGAATGAGCAGTTCTTC. Translation gives CASSYLTGGNEQFF.